The 30 T cell receptor beta chains in this list originate from one sample, sequenced in a study of control samples from healthy donors and cancer patients. Sequenced by immunoSEQ multiplex PCR; TCRdb stores in-frame clones only, minus some. The sample lists approximately 120,000 clones, over 80% occurring once. Sequences were obtained from PBMCs. The receptor set was obtained from a man older than 75 with head and neck cancer.

The chain joins TRBV6-5 to TRBJ2-3, with unresolved D. Trimming took off 5 bases at V and 2 bases at J, with 5 bases between the two ends. CDR3 length: 12 residues. Germline values: CDR1 MNHEY, CDR2 SVGAGI. The CDR3 DNA follows: TGTGCCAGCAGTCCCTCCACAGATACGCAGTATTTT. Amino acids: CASSPSTDTQYF.

The V and J genes are TRBV18 and TRBJ1-5, with no clear D. Trimming stripped 3 bases from V and 1 base from J, with 13 bases between. This CDR3 region has 16 residues. Germline-derived CDR1 and CDR2 are KGHSH and LQKENI. This CDR3 is CASSPNPARSNQPQHF. In nucleotides, the CDR3 is TGTGCCAGCTCACCGAACCCGGCCAGGAGCAATCAGCCCCAGCATTTT.

V usage is TRBV29-1 and J usage is TRBJ1-1; unclear D gene. Germline assignment: CDR1 SQVTM and CDR2 ANQGSEA. The V and J ends lost 6 bases and 4 bases respectively, with 9 bases between them. The CDR3 loop spans 11 amino acids. This chain's CDR3 is CSVTFSTEAFF. CDR3 DNA sequence: TGCAGCGTGACATTTAGCACTGAAGCTTTCTTT. Variable domain in full (rest from reference TRBV29-1 and TRBJ1-1): SAVISQKPSRDICQRGTSLTIQCQVDSQVTMMFWYRQQPGQSLTLIATANQGSEATYESGFVIDKFPISRPNLTFSTLTVSNMSPEDSSIYLCSVTFSTEAFFGQGTRLTVV.

The chain carries TRBV4-3 and TRBJ2-3; 9 bases align to TRBD2. V shed 4 bases, J shed 4 bases, and the junction held 9 bases outside the gene matches. The CDR3 loop spans 16 amino acids. The germline gives CDR1 LGHNA, CDR2 YSLEER. The CDR3 sequence: CASSLKLAGFADTQYF. The CDR3 nucleotides are TGCGCCAGCAGCCTCAAGCTAGCGGGATTCGCAGATACGCAGTATTTT.

There are a few counts of this clone. The chain uses TRBV5-5 and TRBJ2-5; 10 bases agree with TRBD2. V dropped 4 bases and J dropped 0; count of bases not matched to a gene: 6. CDR3 length: 16 amino acids. Germline V gene sequence: CDR1 SGHKS, CDR2 YYEKEE (reference sequence). CDR3 in DNA: TGTGCCAGCAGCCCGGGACTAGCGAATAACCAAGAGACCCAGTACTTC. This gives the protein CASSPGLANNQETQYF.

The chain uses TRBV7-9 and TRBJ1-4; 8 bases map to TRBD1. Looked up from germline, CDR1 is SEHNR and CDR2 is FQNEAQ (reference sequence). Trimming took 5 bases from V and 2 from J; bases not matched to a gene: 10. The CDR3 covers 17 residues. Written as DNA, the CDR3 is TGTGCCAGCAGCGCGCTCAGGGGGCCCCCGACTAATGAAAAACTGTTTTTT. It yields the protein CASSALRGPPTNEKLFF.

This chain joins TRBV5-5 and TRBJ2-4; D is unclear. V shed 1 base and J shed 4 bases, with 3 bases lying between them. This CDR3 region has 12 residues. The V gene's germline CDR1 is SGHKS and CDR2 YYEKEE (reference sequence). The CDR3 coding sequence is TGTGCCAGCAGCTTGAGAAAAAACATTCAGTACTTC. Amino acid sequence: CASSLRKNIQYF.

This chain links TRBV18 with TRBJ2-7; TRBD2 agrees at 7 bases. V was pared by 4 bases and J by 6 bases, with 9 bases of the junction left unmatched. The CDR3 totals 14 residues. Germline V lookup: CDR1 KGHSH, CDR2 LQKENI. The CDR3: CASSRAGGSPEQYF. The CDR3 region has the DNA TGTGCCAGCTCACGCGCCGGCGGGAGTCCCGAGCAGTACTTC.

This chain connects TRBV6-5 to TRBJ1-5, with no clear D. The CDR3 runs 13 residues. Germline V CDR1 and CDR2: MNHEY, SVGAGI. V was clipped by 0 bases and J by 7 bases, with 7 bases between them. CDR3 residues: CASSYSKDQPQHF. CDR3 coding DNA: TGTGCCAGCAGTTACTCGAAAGACCAGCCCCAGCATTTT.

A note on this clone: This may be a read error, as it is one base from a much larger clone. V gene TRBV10-1 combines with J gene TRBJ1-6; D might be TRBD1 (6 bases). V gave up 7 bases and J gave up 3 bases, with 7 bases separating them. The CDR3 sequence is 13 residues long. Germline CDR1 and CDR2: WNHNN and SYGVQD (reference sequence). The CDR3 reads CASKDSYNSPLHF. The CDR3 DNA reads TGCGCCAGCAAGGACAGCTATAATTCACCCCTCCACTTT.

The chain joins TRBV6-5 to TRBJ2-7, with D perhaps being TRBD1 or TRBD2 (6 bases each). CDR1 and CDR2 (germline): MNHEY, SVGAGI. The CDR3 spans 14 residues. Trimming took off 7 bases at V and 3 bases at J, with 16 bases between the two ends. The CDR3 spells CASTGLGGLYEQYF. The CDR3 bases are TGTGCCAGCACCGGGCTCGGGGGCCTCTACGAGCAGTACTTC.

The CDR3 here is CASSEYGTSGSNEQFF. The CDR3 DNA is TGTGCCAGCAGTGAATATGGGACTAGCGGGAGCAATGAGCAGTTCTTC. The chain is built from TRBV25-1 and TRBJ2-1; 14 bases agree with TRBD2. Trimming removed 0 bases from V and 6 bases from J; junction bases left unmatched: 1. The CDR3 totals 16 residues. CDR1 and CDR2 from the germline V gene are MGHDK and SYGVNS.

The chain couples TRBV2 to TRBJ2-1; 8 nucleotides agree with TRBD2. The CDR3 is 16 amino acids. Germline CDR1 and CDR2: SNHLY and FYNNEI. The V and J ends lost 3 bases and 7 bases, in that order; junction bases with no gene match: 11. CDR3 DNA: TGTGCCAGCAGTGATATAGCGGGGTCTTCAGGGAATGAGCAGTTCTTC. Residues: CASSDIAGSSGNEQFF.

In regard to this clone: At one end, the junction sequence differs from germline, possibly due to a read error. The chain joins TRBV19 to TRBJ1-2; TRBD1 might be the D (5 bases). The V gene's germline CDR1 is LNHDA and CDR2 SQIVND (reference sequence). This CDR3 region has 14 residues. The CDR3, as DNA: TGTGCCAGCAGTACACGGGGCTCAAACTATGGCTACACCTTC. As protein: CASSTRGSNYGYTF.

This CDR3 reads CASSSGQLYEQYF. The DNA of the CDR3 is TGCGCCAGCAGCTCGGGACAGCTCTACGAGCAGTACTTC. The genes are TRBV5-1 and TRBJ2-7; 7 bases map to TRBD1. The junction had 3 bases not matched to a gene; V was cut back by 3 bases and J by 3 bases. This CDR3 has 13 residues. Germline V gene data show CDR1 as SGHRS and CDR2 as YFSETQ.

The J gene is TRBJ1-5, the V gene TRBV3-1 (or the pseudogene TRBV3-2), with TRBD1 as a possible D gene (5 bases). This CDR3 region has 16 residues. V shed 1 base and J shed 6 bases, with 16 bases lying between them. Germline V gene sequence: CDR1 LGHDT, CDR2 YNNKEL (reference sequence). The CDR3 is CASSQGWGGWSQPQHF. CDR3 nucleotide sequence: TGTGCCAGCAGCCAAGGTTGGGGGGGGTGGAGTCAGCCCCAGCATTTT.

J is TRBJ2-1 and V is TRBV2, with D possibly matching TRBD1 (6 bases). V shed 8 bases and J shed 4 bases, with 12 bases lying between them. The CDR3 has 13 residues. Germline assignment: CDR1 SNHLY and CDR2 FYNNEI. The CDR3 is CASSIQGYNEQFF. In DNA, the CDR3 is TGTGCCAGCTCGATCCAGGGGTACAATGAGCAGTTCTTC.

V usage is TRBV5-6 and J usage is TRBJ1-2; D is ambiguous. V lost 1 base to trimming and J lost 3 bases, with 7 bases between them. The V gene's germline CDR1 is SGHDT and CDR2 YYEEEE. CDR3 length: 13 amino acids. This CDR3 is CASSLLDDYGYTF. In nucleotides, the CDR3 is TGTGCCAGCAGCTTGCTGGATGACTATGGCTACACCTTC.

The chain joins TRBV5-6 to TRBJ1-2; TRBD1 is a possible D gene (6 bases). The germline V and J ends were trimmed by 7 bases and 0 bases, with 10 bases remaining between them. Germline-derived CDR1 and CDR2 are SGHDT and YYEEEE. The CDR3 is 13 amino acids. The CDR3 DNA follows: TGTGCCAGCCTAAGGACAGCTAACTATGGCTACACCTTC. Its protein product is CASLRTANYGYTF.

The V and J genes are TRBV11-2 and TRBJ2-3; D is possibly TRBD2 (5 bases). Germline loops: CDR1 SGHAT, CDR2 FQNNGV. Trimming cost V 3 bases and J 4 bases, with 11 bases left between them. CDR3 size: 14 residues. CDR3 DNA sequence: TGTGCCAGCAGCTTGGGCCAGAGGGCAGATACGCAGTATTTT. Protein product: CASSLGQRADTQYF. The whole variable domain, remainder taken from reference TRBV11-2 and TRBJ2-3, is EAGVAQSPRYKIIEKRQSVAFWCNPISGHATLYWYQQILGQGPKLLIQFQNNGVVDDSQLPKDRFSAERLKGVDSTLKIQPAKLEDSAVYLCASSLGQRADTQYFGPGTRLTVL.

Concerning this clone itself: Other DNA sequences in the sample encode the same CDR3. This chain links TRBV9 with TRBJ2-3; the D is unclear. Per the germline V gene, CDR1 is SGDLS and CDR2 is YYNGEE. CDR3 length: 12 amino acids. The V gene lost 0 bases and the J gene lost 5 bases, with 4 bases spanning the gap. CDR3 DNA: TGTGCCAGCAGCGTAGGAGGAGATACGCAGTATTTT. It specifies CASSVGGDTQYF.

This clone appeared a single time. This specimen includes other DNA sequences encoding the same CDR3. The V gene is TRBV29-1, the J gene TRBJ2-5; D remains ambiguous. Trimming took 4 bases from V and 4 from J, leaving 1 base between them. The germline gives CDR1 SQVTM, CDR2 ANQGSEA. The CDR3 is made up of 9 amino acids. The CDR3 reads CSVGETQYF. In DNA, the CDR3 is TGCAGCGTTGGAGAGACCCAGTACTTC.

The V gene is TRBV19, the J gene TRBJ2-3; D call uncertain. V lost 2 bases, J lost 2 bases, and 8 bases lay in between. The CDR3 spans 14 residues. CDR1 is LNHDA and CDR2 is SQIVND in the germline V gene (reference sequence). CDR3 nucleotides: TGTGCCAGTAGTATAAGGCGGTCCACAGATACGCAGTATTTT. Translating gives CASSIRRSTDTQYF.

The chain carries TRBV19 and TRBJ1-5; TRBD1 is a possible D gene (5 bases). The CDR3 spans 16 residues. Germline CDR1 and CDR2: LNHDA and SQIVND (reference sequence). Trimming stripped 5 bases from V and 0 bases from J, with 14 bases between. CDR3 loop: CASSVRGRGSNQPQHF. CDR3 nucleotides: TGTGCCAGTAGTGTCCGGGGCCGCGGTAGCAATCAGCCCCAGCATTTT.

This chain links TRBV18 with TRBJ2-5, with 10 bases that match TRBD1. CDR3 length equals 15 residues. Germline CDR1 KGHSH, CDR2 LQKENI. Trimming cost V 3 bases and J 4 bases; bases outside gene matches: 5. CDR3 sequence reads: CASSPRDRGRETQYF. As DNA, the CDR3 is TGTGCCAGCTCACCCCGGGACAGGGGACGAGAGACCCAGTACTTC. Full variable domain (missing parts from reference TRBV18 and TRBJ2-5): NAGVMQNPRHLVRRRGQEARLRCSPMKGHSHVYWYRQLPEEGLKFMVYLQKENIIDESGMPKERFSAEFPKEGPSILRIQQVVRGDSAAYFCASSPRDRGRETQYFGPGTRLLVL.

The V gene is TRBV5-1, the J gene TRBJ1-2, with a weak D call TRBD1 (6 bases). CDR3 length: 14 amino acids. Germline loops: CDR1 SGHRS, CDR2 YFSETQ. V lost 0 bases and J lost 7, with 13 bases in between. The CDR3 nucleotides read TGCGCCAGCAGCTTGGGGGGGGCAGAGTTTGGCTACACCTTC. It specifies CASSLGGAEFGYTF.

The chain couples TRBV5-4 to TRBJ2-5; possibly TRBD2 for D (6 bases). The CDR3 is made up of 14 amino acids. The germline V and J ends were trimmed by 0 bases and 4 bases, with 10 bases remaining between them. Germline values: CDR1 SGHNT, CDR2 YYREEE (reference sequence). This chain's CDR3 is CASSLGISGETQYF. The CDR3 DNA sequence: TGTGCCAGCAGCTTGGGTATTAGCGGAGAGACCCAGTACTTC. Combining the CDR3 with reference TRBV5-4 and TRBJ2-5 gives the whole variable domain ETGVTQSPTHLIKTRGQQVTLRCSSQSGHNTVSWYQQALGQGPQFIFQYYREEENGRGNFPPRFSGLQFPNYSSELNVNALELDDSALYLCASSLGISGETQYFGPGTRLLVL.

This clone appeared once. This chain connects TRBV9 to TRBJ1-6; D unclear. Germline lookup yields CDR1 SGDLS and CDR2 YYNGEE. The CDR3 has 15 residues. V was trimmed by 0 bases and J by 0 bases, leaving 4 bases between them. Here the CDR3 reads CASSVGGSYNSPLHF. In nucleotides, the CDR3 is TGTGCCAGCAGCGTAGGGGGCTCCTATAATTCACCCCTCCACTTT.

The rearrangement uses TRBV9 and TRBJ2-3; D may be TRBD2 (5 bases). The germline CDR1 and CDR2 sequences are SGDLS and YYNGEE. The V end was cut by 0 bases, the J end by 2 bases, with 10 bases between. CDR3 length: 15 amino acids. CDR3 DNA sequence: TGTGCCAGCAGCGTAGGACTACCCTACACAGATACGCAGTATTTT. Encoded protein: CASSVGLPYTDTQYF. Using reference TRBV9 and TRBJ2-3 for the parts outside the CDR3, the full variable domain is DSGVTQTPKHLITATGQRVTLRCSPRSGDLSVYWYQQSLDQGLQFLIQYYNGEERAKGNILERFSAQQFPDLHSELNLSSLELGDSALYFCASSVGLPYTDTQYFGPGTRLTVL.

The genes are TRBV28 and TRBJ1-2; possibly TRBD1 for D (6 bases). The length of the CDR3 is 12 residues. Germline-derived CDR1 and CDR2 are MDHEN and SYDVKM. V gave up 7 bases and J gave up 5 bases, with 11 bases separating them. The CDR3 reads CASTQQGYGYTF. The CDR3 DNA sequence: TGTGCCAGCACTCAACAGGGTTATGGCTACACCTTC.